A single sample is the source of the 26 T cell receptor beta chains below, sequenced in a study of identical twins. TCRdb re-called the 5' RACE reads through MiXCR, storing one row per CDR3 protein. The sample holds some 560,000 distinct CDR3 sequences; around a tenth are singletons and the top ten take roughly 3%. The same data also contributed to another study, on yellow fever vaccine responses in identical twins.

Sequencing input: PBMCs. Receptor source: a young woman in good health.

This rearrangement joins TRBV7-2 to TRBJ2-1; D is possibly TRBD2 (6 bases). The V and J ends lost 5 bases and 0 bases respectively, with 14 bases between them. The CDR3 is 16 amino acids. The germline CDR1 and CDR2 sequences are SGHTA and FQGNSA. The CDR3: CASSPSGSSSYNEQFF. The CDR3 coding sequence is TGTGCCAGCAGCCCAAGCGGGTCTAGCTCCTACAATGAGCAGTTCTTC. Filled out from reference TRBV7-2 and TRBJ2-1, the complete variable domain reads GAGVSQSPSNKVTEKGKDVELRCDPISGHTALYWYRQSLGQGLEFLIYFQGNSAPDKSGLPSDRFSAERTGGSVSTLTIQRTQQEDSAVYLCASSPSGSSSYNEQFFGPGTRLTVL.

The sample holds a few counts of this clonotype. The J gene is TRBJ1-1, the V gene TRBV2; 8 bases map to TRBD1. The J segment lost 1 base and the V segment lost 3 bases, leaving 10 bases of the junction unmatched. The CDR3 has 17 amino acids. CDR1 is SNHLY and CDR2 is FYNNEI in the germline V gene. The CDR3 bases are TGTGCCAGCAGTGATATTAGGATGGGACAGGCGAACACTGAAGCTTTCTTT. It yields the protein CASSDIRMGQANTEAFF.

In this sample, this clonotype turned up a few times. CDR3 sequence (DNA): TGTGCCAGCAGCCCCCGCCTGGCGTCAGATACGCAGTATTTT. Its protein is CASSPRLASDTQYF. The V and J genes are TRBV11-2 and TRBJ2-3; the D is unclear. CDR1 is SGHAT, CDR2 FQNNGV, per germline. The CDR3 spans 14 residues. V was trimmed by 5 bases and J by 4 bases, leaving 13 bases between them.

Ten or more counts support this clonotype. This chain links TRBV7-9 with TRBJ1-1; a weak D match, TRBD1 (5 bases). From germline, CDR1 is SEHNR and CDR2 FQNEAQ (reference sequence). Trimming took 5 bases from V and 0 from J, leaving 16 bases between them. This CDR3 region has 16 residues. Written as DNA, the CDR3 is TGTGCCAGCAGCCCGGCGGGGGAGGGGATGAACACTGAAGCTTTCTTT. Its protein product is CASSPAGEGMNTEAFF.

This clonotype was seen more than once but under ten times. The CDR3 sequence: CASRTTGPHEQYF. The CDR3 DNA follows: TGTGCCAGCAGGACGACAGGGCCCCACGAGCAGTACTTC. The rearrangement joins TRBV28 to TRBJ2-7; 7 nucleotides match TRBD1. The CDR3 consists of 13 residues. The germline CDR1 and CDR2 sequences are MDHEN and SYDVKM. V was pared by 6 bases and J by 5 bases, with 7 bases of the junction left unmatched.

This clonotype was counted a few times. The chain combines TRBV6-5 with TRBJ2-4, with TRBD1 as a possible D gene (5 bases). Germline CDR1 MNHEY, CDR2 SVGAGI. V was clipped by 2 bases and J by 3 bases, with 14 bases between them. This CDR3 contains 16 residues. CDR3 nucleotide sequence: TGTGCCAGCAGTTACAGGGGTGGTGTTGACAAAAACATTCAGTACTTC. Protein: CASSYRGGVDKNIQYF.

The DNA of the CDR3 is TGTGCCAGCAGCCAAGATCCGGGGGGCGGGACCCAGTACTTC. Residues: CASSQDPGGGTQYF. The rearrangement links TRBV3-1 to TRBJ2-5; a weak D match, TRBD2 (7 bases). CDR1 is LGHDT and CDR2 is YNNKEL in the germline V gene (reference sequence). This CDR3 comprises 14 residues. V dropped 0 bases and J dropped 7 bases, with 12 bases sitting between them.

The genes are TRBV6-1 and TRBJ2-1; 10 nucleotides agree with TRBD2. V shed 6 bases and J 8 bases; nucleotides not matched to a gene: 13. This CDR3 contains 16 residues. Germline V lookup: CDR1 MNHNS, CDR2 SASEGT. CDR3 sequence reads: CASRLLTGTSVHEQFF. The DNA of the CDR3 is TGTGCCAGCAGACTCTTAACCGGGACTAGCGTCCATGAGCAGTTCTTC.

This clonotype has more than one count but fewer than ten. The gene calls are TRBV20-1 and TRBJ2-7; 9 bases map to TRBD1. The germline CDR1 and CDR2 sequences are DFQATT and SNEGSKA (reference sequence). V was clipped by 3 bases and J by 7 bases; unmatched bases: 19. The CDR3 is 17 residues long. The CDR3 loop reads CSASLYHPGQGNVEQYF. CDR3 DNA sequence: TGCAGTGCTAGCCTATACCATCCCGGACAGGGGAATGTAGAGCAGTACTTC.

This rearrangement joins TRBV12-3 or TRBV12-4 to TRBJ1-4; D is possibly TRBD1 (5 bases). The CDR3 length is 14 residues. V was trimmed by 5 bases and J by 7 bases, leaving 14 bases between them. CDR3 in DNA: TGTGCCAGCAGTACGGACAAGGATGGTGAAAAACTGTTTTTT. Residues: CASSTDKDGEKLFF.

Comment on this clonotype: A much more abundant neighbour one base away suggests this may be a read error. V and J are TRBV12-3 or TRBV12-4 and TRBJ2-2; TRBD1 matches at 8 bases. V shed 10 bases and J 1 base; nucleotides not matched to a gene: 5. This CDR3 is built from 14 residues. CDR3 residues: CATRGQENTGELFF. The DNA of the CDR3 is TGTGCCACCAGGGGACAGGAGAACACCGGGGAGCTGTTTTTT.

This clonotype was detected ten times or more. The CDR3 spells CASNENTYQTYEQYF. The CDR3 coding sequence is TGCGCCAGCAATGAAAACACATATCAAACCTACGAGCAGTACTTC. This rearrangement joins TRBV5-1 to TRBJ2-7, with D uncertain. There are 15 residues in the CDR3. Germline V gene sequence: CDR1 SGHRS, CDR2 YFSETQ. Between the trimmed V and J ends, which lost 6 bases and 2 bases, there was a span of 18 bases.

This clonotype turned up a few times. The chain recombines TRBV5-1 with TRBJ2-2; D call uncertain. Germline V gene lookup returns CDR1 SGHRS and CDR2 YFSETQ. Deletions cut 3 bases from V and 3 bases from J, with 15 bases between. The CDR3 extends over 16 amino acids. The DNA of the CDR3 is TGCGCCAGCAGCTCCTACAAAGCTGGGGACACCGGGGAGCTGTTTTTT. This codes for CASSSYKAGDTGELFF.

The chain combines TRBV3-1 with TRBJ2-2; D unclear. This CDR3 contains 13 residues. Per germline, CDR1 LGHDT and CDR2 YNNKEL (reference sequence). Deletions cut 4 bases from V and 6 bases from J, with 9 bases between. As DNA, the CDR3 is TGTGCCAGCAGCCTTAGGGAATCCGGGGAGCTGTTTTTT. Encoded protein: CASSLRESGELFF. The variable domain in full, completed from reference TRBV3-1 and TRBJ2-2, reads DTAVSQTPKYLVTQMGNDKSIKCEQNLGHDTMYWYKQDSKKFLKIMFSYNNKELIINETVPNRFSPKSPDKAHLNLHINSLELGDSAVYFCASSLRESGELFFGEGSRLTVL.

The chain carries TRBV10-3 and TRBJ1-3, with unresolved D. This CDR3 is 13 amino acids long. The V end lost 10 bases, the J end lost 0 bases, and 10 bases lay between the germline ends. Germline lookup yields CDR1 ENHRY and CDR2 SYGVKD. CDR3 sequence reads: CASLTNSGNTIYF. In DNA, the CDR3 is TGTGCCAGCCTTACCAACTCTGGAAACACCATATATTTT.

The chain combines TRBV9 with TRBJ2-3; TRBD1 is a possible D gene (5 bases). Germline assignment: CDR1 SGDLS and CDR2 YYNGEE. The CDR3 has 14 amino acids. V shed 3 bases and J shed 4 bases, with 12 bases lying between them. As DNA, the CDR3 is TGTGCCAGCAGCGCTGGGGCCGGAGCAGATACGCAGTATTTT. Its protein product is CASSAGAGADTQYF.

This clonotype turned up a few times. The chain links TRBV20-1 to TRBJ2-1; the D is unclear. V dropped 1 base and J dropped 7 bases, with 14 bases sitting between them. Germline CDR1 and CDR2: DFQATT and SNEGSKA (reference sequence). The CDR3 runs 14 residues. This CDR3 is CSARGPTSLNEQFF. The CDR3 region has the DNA TGCAGTGCTAGAGGACCAACCTCGTTGAATGAGCAGTTCTTC.

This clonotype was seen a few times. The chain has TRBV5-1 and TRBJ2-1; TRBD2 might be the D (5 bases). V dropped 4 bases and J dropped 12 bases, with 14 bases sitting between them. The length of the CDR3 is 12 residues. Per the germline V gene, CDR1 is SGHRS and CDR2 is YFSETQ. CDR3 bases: TGCGCCAGCAGCAGAGGACTCAGTGTGCAGTTCTTC. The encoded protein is CASSRGLSVQFF.

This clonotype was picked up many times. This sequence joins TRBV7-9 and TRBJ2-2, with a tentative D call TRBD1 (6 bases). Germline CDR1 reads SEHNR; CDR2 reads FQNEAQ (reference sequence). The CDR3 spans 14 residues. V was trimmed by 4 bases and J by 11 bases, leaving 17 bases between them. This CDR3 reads CASSSGTYEAELFF. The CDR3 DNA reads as TGTGCCAGCAGCTCCGGGACATATGAGGCCGAGCTGTTTTTT.

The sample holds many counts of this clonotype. CDR3 sequence: CASSTIAGGYEQYF. The DNA of the CDR3 is TGTGCCAGCAGTACAATAGCGGGAGGGTACGAGCAGTACTTC. V usage is TRBV12-3 or TRBV12-4 and J usage is TRBJ2-7; 11 positions agree with TRBD2. CDR3 length equals 14 residues. Trimming took 5 bases from V and 4 from J; bases not matched to a gene: 4.

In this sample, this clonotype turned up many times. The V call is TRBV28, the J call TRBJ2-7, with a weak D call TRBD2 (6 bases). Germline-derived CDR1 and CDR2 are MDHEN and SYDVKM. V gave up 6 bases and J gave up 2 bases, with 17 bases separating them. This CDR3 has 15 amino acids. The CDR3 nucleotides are TGTGCCAGCAGACCTCCGGGACTGTACACCTACGAGCAGTACTTC. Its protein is CASRPPGLYTYEQYF.

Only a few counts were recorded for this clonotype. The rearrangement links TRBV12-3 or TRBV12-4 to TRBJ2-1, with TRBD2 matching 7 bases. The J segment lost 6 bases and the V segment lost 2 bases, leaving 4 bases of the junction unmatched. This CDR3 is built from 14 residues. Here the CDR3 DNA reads TGTGCCAGCAGTTTAAAGGCGGGAGCCAATGAGCAGTTCTTC. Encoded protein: CASSLKAGANEQFF.

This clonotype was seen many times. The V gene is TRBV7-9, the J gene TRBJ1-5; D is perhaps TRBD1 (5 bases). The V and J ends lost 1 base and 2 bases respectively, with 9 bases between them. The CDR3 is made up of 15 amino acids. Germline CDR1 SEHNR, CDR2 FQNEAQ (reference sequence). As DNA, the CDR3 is TGTGCCAGCAGCTTAGGGGGCTTAGGCAATCAGCCCCAGCATTTT. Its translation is CASSLGGLGNQPQHF.

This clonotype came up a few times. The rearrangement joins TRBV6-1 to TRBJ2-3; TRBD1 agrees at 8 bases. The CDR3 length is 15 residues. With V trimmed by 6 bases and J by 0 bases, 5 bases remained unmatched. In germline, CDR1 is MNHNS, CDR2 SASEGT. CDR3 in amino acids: CASRGQEVSTDTQYF. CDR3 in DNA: TGTGCCAGCAGGGGACAGGAAGTTAGCACAGATACGCAGTATTTT.

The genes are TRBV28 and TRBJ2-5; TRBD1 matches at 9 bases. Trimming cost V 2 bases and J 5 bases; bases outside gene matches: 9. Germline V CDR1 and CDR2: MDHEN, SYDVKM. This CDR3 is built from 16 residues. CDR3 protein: CASSLTRDREGETQYF. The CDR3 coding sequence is TGTGCCAGCAGTTTAACCCGGGACAGGGAGGGTGAGACCCAGTACTTC.

CDR3 amino acids: CSVDGLAGADEQFF. The CDR3 DNA reads TGCAGCGTTGACGGCCTAGCGGGAGCGGATGAGCAGTTCTTC. The V and J genes are TRBV29-1 and TRBJ2-1; TRBD2 agrees at 10 bases. Trimming cost V 3 bases and J 8 bases; bases outside gene matches: 7. This CDR3 comprises 14 residues. Germline CDR1 reads SQVTM; CDR2 reads ANQGSEA.